These T cell receptor beta chains were read from a single sample in a study of T cells after yellow fever vaccination. A single record per CDR3 protein comes from TCRdb applying MiXCR to the 5' RACE reads. The table shows almost 600,000 distinct CDR3 sequences, with roughly 12% occurring only once. The input for sequencing was PBMCs, taken on the day of the yellow fever booster vaccination. These receptors all stem from a man aged 25-40 years who received the YFV17D yellow fever vaccine. Each CDR3 is given with its conserved first and last residue. The D gene is left open where the match is weak. Only part of the rows carry a size: once, few, many, or a class if the clone is expanded.

d_call	j_call	v_call	clone_size	cdr3_nt	cdr3_aa
.	TRBJ1-5	TRBV18	.	TGTGCCAGCTCACCAAGGACTGGGAGCAATCAGCCCCAGCATTTT	CASSPRTGSNQPQHF
.	TRBJ2-5	TRBV20-1	.	TGCAGTGCTAGGGGGGGGGCCCAAGAGACCCAGTACTTC	CSARGGAQETQYF
TRBD2	TRBJ2-2	TRBV6-2/TRBV6-3	few	TGTGCCACCCTCGGACTAGCGGGAGTGAACACCGGGGAGCTGTTTTTT	CATLGLAGVNTGELFF
.	TRBJ2-1	TRBV11-2	many	TGTGCCAGCAGCCCCGGCGGGTTAAGCTCCTACAATGAGCAGTTCTTC	CASSPGGLSSYNEQFF
.	TRBJ1-3	TRBV12-3/TRBV12-4	.	TGTGCCAGCAGTTTCGACACCATATATTTT	CASSFDTIYF
.	TRBJ1-1	TRBV20-1	.	TGCAGTGCGACACCACAAGGTTCCGCTCGGAACACTGAAGCTTTCTTT	CSATPQGSARNTEAFF
.	TRBJ2-6	TRBV24-1	once	TGTGCCACCAGTGATTCTGGGGCCAACGTCCTGACTTTC	CATSDSGANVLTF
TRBD1	TRBJ1-1	TRBV6-2/TRBV6-3	few	TGTGCCAGCAGTCGCTTGGACAGGGTGAACACTGAAGCTTTCTTT	CASSRLDRVNTEAFF
TRBD2	TRBJ2-1	TRBV29-1	.	TGCAGCATTGTTCCGGGACTAAGCTACAATGAGCAGTTCTTC	CSIVPGLSYNEQFF
.	TRBJ2-1	TRBV15	few	TGTGCCACCAGCACGGGAAGAAGAGAGCAGTTCTTC	CATSTGRREQFF
TRBD1	TRBJ2-7	TRBV7-2	.	TGTGCCAGCAGCCGGACAGGGAAGAGCTCCTACGAGCAGTACTTC	CASSRTGKSSYEQYF
.	TRBJ1-2	TRBV21-1	few	TGTGCCAGCAGCAAAGGTGGAAGGGTCTGCTATGGCTACACCTTC	CASSKGGRVCYGYTF
.	TRBJ2-1	TRBV6-7	.	TGTGCCAGCAGTTACCAGACCTTACCTAGTGGGCGGGAAGACAATGAGCAGTTCTTC	CASSYQTLPSGREDNEQFF
.	TRBJ2-3	TRBV28	few	TGTGCCAGCATAGGTGGGGTGGATACGCAGTATTTT	CASIGGVDTQYF
.	TRBJ1-5	TRBV20-1	.	TGCAGTGCTCAGACGGTTGCTTATAGCAATCAGCCCCAGCATTTT	CSAQTVAYSNQPQHF
TRBD2	TRBJ2-3	TRBV28	many	TGTGCCAGCAGCTCTAGCGGGAGCGGCACAGATACGCAGTATTTT	CASSSSGSGTDTQYF
TRBD2	TRBJ2-3	TRBV4-2	few	TGTGCCAGCAGCCAAACCGGCCCCATCTTAGCGGGAGTGGCAGATACGCAGTATTTT	CASSQTGPILAGVADTQYF
TRBD2	TRBJ2-1	TRBV6-2/TRBV6-3	.	TGTGCCAGCAGTTTGTGGAGCGGGAGCGAGCAGTTCTTC	CASSLWSGSEQFF
.	TRBJ2-5	TRBV9	few	TGTGCCAGCAGCGTAGCGCTGGGAGAAGAGACCCAGTACTTC	CASSVALGEETQYF
.	TRBJ2-6	TRBV10-3	few	TGTGCCATCAGTGGTAAAGGGACCGGGGCCAACGTCCTGACTTTC	CAISGKGTGANVLTF
.	TRBJ1-5	TRBV7-9	many	TGTGCCAGCAGCTTAGGGGTCGAGCAGCCCCAGCATTTT	CASSLGVEQPQHF
TRBD1	TRBJ1-5	TRBV20-1	few	TGCAGTGCTAGGCGAAATACAGGGGGCAATCAGCCCCAGCATTTT	CSARRNTGGNQPQHF
.	TRBJ2-2	TRBV5-4	.	TGTGCCAGCAGTTTCGTCCAGGGACGCGAGCTGTTTTTT	CASSFVQGRELFF
TRBD2	TRBJ2-1	TRBV6-2/TRBV6-3	.	TGTGCCAGCAGAACCACTACACTAGCGGACAGCGGGTACAATGAGCAGTTCTTC	CASRTTTLADSGYNEQFF
TRBD2	TRBJ2-7	TRBV20-1	few	TGCAGTGCTAGAGATAGGGCTAGCGGACCGTACGAGCAGTACTTC	CSARDRASGPYEQYF
TRBD2	TRBJ2-1	TRBV7-2	.	TGTGCCAGCAGCTTAGCGAGCGGGAGGGTGGGTGAGCAGTTCTTC	CASSLASGRVGEQFF
TRBD2	TRBJ2-7	TRBV18	few	TGTGCCAGCTCACCACCATCAGCGGGAGAACAAGAGCAGTACTTC	CASSPPSAGEQEQYF
TRBD2	TRBJ2-7	TRBV7-2	.	TGTGCCAGCAGCTTGTCGGGGCTAGCGGGAGGGACGGCCGAGCAGTACTTC	CASSLSGLAGGTAEQYF
TRBD2	TRBJ2-1	TRBV11-2	few	TGTGCCAGCAGCTTTGGGAGGGGCTCCTACAATGAGCAGTTCTTC	CASSFGRGSYNEQFF
TRBD1	TRBJ2-7	TRBV18	few	TGTGCCAGCTCACCACTTGGGACAGGGCCCAGCGAGCAGTACTTC	CASSPLGTGPSEQYF
.	TRBJ2-2	TRBV7-2	.	TGTGCCACCCCGCCGGGAAGCGGGCAGAACACCGGGGAGCTGTTTTTT	CATPPGSGQNTGELFF
.	TRBJ2-1	TRBV14	.	TGTGCCAGCAGCCAAGTACTAGCAGGGTACAATGAGCAGTTCTTC	CASSQVLAGYNEQFF